The 26 T cell receptor beta chains listed next were all sequenced from one sample in a study of blood T cell repertoires in COVID-19. Some clones are missing from TCRdb's copy, which holds only in-frame ones; the method was immunoSEQ multiplex PCR. The sample lists over 250,000 clones, around 90% occurring once. Sequencing was performed on PBMCs or T cells enriched from blood (not recorded which). Every receptor here comes from a man in his sixties who had recovered from COVID-19.

The genes are TRBV7-9 and TRBJ2-2; D gene ambiguous. V was pared by 5 bases and J by 7 bases, with 11 bases between. The CDR3 sequence is 13 residues long. Germline loops: CDR1 SEHNR, CDR2 FQNEAQ (reference sequence). CDR3 nucleotide sequence: TGTGCCAGCAGCCTCAAACTCAACGGGGAGCTGTTTTTT. Its protein product is CASSLKLNGELFF.

The rearrangement links TRBV7-6 to TRBJ2-5, with 10 positions matching TRBD2. The CDR3 spans 15 residues. Germline-derived CDR1 and CDR2 are SGHVS and FNYEAQ. Trimming cost V 2 bases and J 8 bases; bases outside gene matches: 8. The CDR3 region is CASSLLAGAPGTQYF. As DNA, the CDR3 is TGTGCCAGCAGCTTACTAGCGGGGGCCCCGGGAACCCAGTACTTC.

The rearrangement joins TRBV11-2 to TRBJ2-7; possibly TRBD1 for D (6 bases). The V gene's germline CDR1 is SGHAT and CDR2 FQNNGV. The CDR3 loop spans 14 amino acids. The V and J ends lost 8 bases and 3 bases respectively, with 17 bases between them. The CDR3 reads CASGTGHLNYEQYF. CDR3 DNA sequence: TGTGCCAGCGGCACGGGACACCTAAACTACGAGCAGTACTTC.

The V call is TRBV28, the J call TRBJ1-1; D may be TRBD1 (5 bases). Germline-derived CDR1 and CDR2 are MDHEN and SYDVKM. V dropped 7 bases and J dropped 4 bases, with 13 bases sitting between them. This CDR3 region has 13 residues. The CDR3 bases are TGTGCCAGCACCCAGGGAACGGGCACTGAAGCTTTCTTT. It is translated as CASTQGTGTEAFF.

Here the CDR3 reads CATSDFYEQYF. CDR3 nucleotides: TGTGCCACCAGTGACTTCTACGAGCAGTACTTC. J is TRBJ2-7 and V is TRBV24-1; unclear D gene. Germline values: CDR1 KGHDR, CDR2 SFDVKD. V was pared by 4 bases and J by 3 bases, with 3 bases between. The CDR3 has 11 amino acids.

This chain connects TRBV9 to TRBJ2-3, with 7 bases aligning to TRBD2. V dropped 3 bases and J dropped 0; count of bases not matched to a gene: 4. This CDR3 spans 15 amino acids. Germline assignment: CDR1 SGDLS and CDR2 YYNGEE. The CDR3 is CASSAIGGSTDTQYF. The DNA for the CDR3 is TGTGCCAGCAGCGCGATCGGGGGGAGCACAGATACGCAGTATTTT.

This chain uses TRBV20-1 with TRBJ2-7; D gene unclear. The CDR3 has 11 residues. V gave up 3 bases and J gave up 5 bases, with 8 bases separating them. The V gene's germline CDR1 is DFQATT and CDR2 SNEGSKA (reference sequence). The CDR3 DNA reads TGCAGTGCTAGTCCGGTCGACGAGCAGTACTTC. Translating gives CSASPVDEQYF.

The V and J genes are TRBV5-1 and TRBJ2-5; 8 bases align to TRBD2. CDR3 length equals 15 residues. V trimming: 4 bases; J trimming: 0 bases; junction bases outside the gene matches: 5. The germline CDR1 and CDR2 sequences are SGHRS and YFSETQ. This CDR3 is CASSVYSGDQETQYF. Written as DNA, the CDR3 is TGCGCCAGCAGCGTATATAGCGGGGACCAAGAGACCCAGTACTTC.

This chain connects TRBV7-2 to TRBJ1-2; 8 nucleotides match TRBD1. V dropped 5 bases and J dropped 7; count of bases not matched to a gene: 9. Per the germline V gene, CDR1 is SGHTA and CDR2 is FQGNSA. The CDR3 sequence is 14 residues long. DNA for the CDR3: TGTGCCAGCAGCCCACGACAGGGGAATGGTGGCTACACCTTC. It is translated as CASSPRQGNGGYTF.

This clone was seen a handful of times. V and J are TRBV13 and TRBJ2-3; D is possibly TRBD2 (5 bases). The CDR3 consists of 12 residues. V was cut by 6 bases and J by 4 bases, with 8 bases left in between. Germline CDR1 and CDR2: PRHDT and FYEKMQ (reference sequence). The CDR3 is CASSGRSDTQYF. The CDR3 bases are TGTGCCAGCAGTGGGAGATCAGATACGCAGTATTTT.

V usage is TRBV29-1 and J usage is TRBJ2-1; 12 bases fit TRBD2. J was trimmed by 8 bases and V by 7 bases; bases with no gene match: 9. The CDR3 loop spans 14 amino acids. Germline V CDR1 and CDR2: SQVTM, ANQGSEA. The CDR3 sequence: CSARGLAGTDEQFF. For the CDR3, the DNA is TGCAGCGCCCGAGGACTAGCGGGAACGGATGAGCAGTTCTTC.

In its sample, this clone was seen a few times. V usage is TRBV5-1 and J usage is TRBJ1-1; 8 nucleotides line up with TRBD1. The CDR3 totals 15 residues. The ends lost 0 bases at V and 2 bases at J; junction bases unmatched: 3. Germline V gene lookup returns CDR1 SGHRS and CDR2 YFSETQ. In DNA form, the CDR3 reads TGCGCCAGCAGCTTGGCGCAGGGGGCCAACACTGAAGCTTTCTTT. This encodes CASSLAQGANTEAFF.

This clone was seen just once. The V and J genes are TRBV6-5 and TRBJ1-5, with D tentatively TRBD1 (5 bases). V gave up 6 bases and J gave up 1 base, with 10 bases separating them. CDR1 is MNHEY and CDR2 is SVGAGI in the germline V gene. This CDR3 is 14 amino acids long. CDR3: CASSAGVSNQPQHF. CDR3 sequence (DNA): TGTGCCAGCAGCGCGGGGGTCAGCAATCAGCCCCAGCATTTT.

The chain uses TRBV5-1 and TRBJ1-5, with TRBD1 identical over 7 bases. The V gene's germline CDR1 is SGHRS and CDR2 YFSETQ. With V trimmed by 4 bases and J by 9 bases, 7 bases remained unmatched. The CDR3 loop spans 13 amino acids. The CDR3 region has the DNA TGCGCCAGCAGCCGGGACAGCCAGGGGCCCCAGCATTTT. Protein sequence: CASSRDSQGPQHF.

This clone has just one count. This chain links TRBV19 with TRBJ1-5, with D maybe TRBD1 (6 bases). Germline V CDR1 and CDR2: LNHDA, SQIVND (reference sequence). V was shortened by 2 bases and J by 5 bases, with 16 bases between the two germline ends. CDR3 length: 16 residues. CDR3 loop: CASSISGGAGDQPQHF. Here the CDR3 DNA reads TGTGCCAGTAGTATATCGGGGGGCGCAGGGGATCAGCCCCAGCATTTT.

The chain employs TRBV5-1 and TRBJ1-4; D uncertain. Germline V gene lookup returns CDR1 SGHRS and CDR2 YFSETQ. This CDR3 spans 16 amino acids. V gave up 5 bases and J gave up 0 bases, with 14 bases separating them. The CDR3 DNA reads TGCGCCAGCAGGCTCGCGGAGGACTCAACTAATGAAAAACTGTTTTTT. Translated, it gives CASRLAEDSTNEKLFF. The full variable domain, its missing parts supplied by reference TRBV5-1 and TRBJ1-4, is KAGVTQTPRYLIKTRGQQVTLSCSPISGHRSVSWYQQTPGQGLQFLFEYFSETQRNKGNFPGRFSGRQFSNSRSEMNVSTLELGDSALYLCASRLAEDSTNEKLFFGSGTQLSVL.

This clone has a single count. The genes are TRBV3-1 (or the pseudogene TRBV3-2) and TRBJ2-5, with D perhaps matching TRBD2 (5 bases). The germline CDR1 and CDR2 sequences are LGHDT and YNNKEL (reference sequence). The CDR3 consists of 16 residues. Trimming took off 7 bases at V and 4 bases at J, with 22 bases between the two ends. CDR3 sequence reads: CASKPLQRAGLETQYF. The DNA of the CDR3 is TGTGCCAGCAAGCCCCTCCAGAGGGCCGGTTTAGAGACCCAGTACTTC.

The rearrangement joins TRBV5-4 to TRBJ2-5, with D possibly TRBD2 on 5 matching bases. Germline CDR1 reads SGHNT; CDR2 reads YYREEE (reference sequence). The CDR3 runs 15 residues. V was cut by 0 bases and J by 4 bases, with 13 bases left in between. The DNA of the CDR3 is TGTGCCAGCAGCTTGGCCGGGAATAGAGGAGAGACCCAGTACTTC. Its protein product is CASSLAGNRGETQYF.

The V and J genes are TRBV18 and TRBJ1-1; D perhaps matches TRBD1 (5 bases). The CDR3 sequence is 13 residues long. Germline CDR1 and CDR2: KGHSH and LQKENI. The germline V and J ends were trimmed by 5 bases and 4 bases, with 11 bases remaining between them. CDR3 loop: CASSSGTGTEAFF. DNA of the CDR3: TGTGCCAGCTCATCAGGGACTGGCACTGAAGCTTTCTTT.

This chain joins TRBV11-3 and TRBJ2-2, with D unclear. Trimming shortened V by 5 bases and J by 6 bases, and 10 bases separated the two germline ends. This CDR3 has 13 residues. Germline assignment: CDR1 SGHNT and CDR2 YENEEA. In nucleotides, the CDR3 is TGTGCCAGCAGCACCTATACTGCCGGGGAGCTGTTTTTT. Translated: CASSTYTAGELFF.

The chain employs TRBV19 and TRBJ1-2; 9 bases line up with TRBD1. Germline V CDR1 and CDR2: LNHDA, SQIVND (reference sequence). The CDR3 runs 18 residues. V lost 9 bases to trimming and J lost 2 bases; unmatched junction nucleotides: 19. Here the CDR3 reads CASRSFKDRDRDNYGYTF. CDR3 bases: TGTGCCAGCAGATCTTTTAAGGACCGGGACAGGGACAACTATGGCTACACCTTC.

The rearrangement links TRBV27 to TRBJ1-2; D is possibly TRBD1 (6 bases). This CDR3 has 16 residues. Germline assignment: CDR1 MNHEY and CDR2 SMNVEV (reference sequence). Trimming pared 4 bases from V and 0 bases from J, leaving 15 bases between. CDR3 sequence: CASSYRQGIANYGYTF. The CDR3 coding sequence is TGTGCCAGCAGTTATAGGCAGGGGATAGCTAACTATGGCTACACCTTC.

This clone was picked up one time. The CDR3 DNA reads as TGTGCCAGCAGCGTAGTTCCCGGCGGGGAGCTGTTTTTT. This encodes CASSVVPGGELFF. This chain uses TRBV9 with TRBJ2-2, with D unclear. Germline assignment: CDR1 SGDLS and CDR2 YYNGEE. This CDR3 contains 13 residues. V was cut by 0 bases and J by 7 bases, with 7 bases left in between.

A remark on this clone: The junction shows a germline mismatch at one end, possibly a read error. The CDR3 here is CASSSADRAGGLFF. The CDR3 DNA sequence: TGCGCCAGCAGCTCCGCGGACAGGGCTGGGGGGCTGTTTTTT. The chain carries TRBV5-1 and TRBJ2-2, with 8 bases aligning to TRBD1. CDR3 size: 14 residues. In germline, CDR1 is SGHRS, CDR2 YFSETQ.

CDR3 protein: CASSYLAGGRETQYF. Written as DNA, the CDR3 is TGTGCCAGCAGTTACCTAGCGGGGGGAAGGGAGACCCAGTACTTC. The chain carries TRBV6-5 and TRBJ2-5, with 11 bases fitting TRBD2. Per the germline V gene, CDR1 is MNHEY and CDR2 is SVGAGI. The CDR3 covers 15 residues. V lost 2 bases and J lost 5; bases outside the gene matches: 4.

This clone showed up just once. The chain combines TRBV7-9 with TRBJ1-3, with D maybe TRBD1 (5 bases). This CDR3 has 18 residues. V dropped 7 bases and J dropped 0 bases, with 22 bases sitting between them. Germline CDR1 SEHNR, CDR2 FQNEAQ (reference sequence). The CDR3 sequence is CASIPGVGLGLSGNTIYF. Written as DNA, the CDR3 is TGTGCCAGCATCCCGGGAGTTGGGTTGGGGCTCTCTGGAAACACCATATATTTT. Drawing the rest from reference TRBV7-9 and TRBJ1-3, the complete variable domain is DTGVSQNPRHKITKRGQNVTFRCDPISEHNRLYWYRQTLGQGPEFLTYFQNEAQLEKSRLLSDRFSAERPKGSFSTLEIQRTEQGDSAMYLCASIPGVGLGLSGNTIYFGEGSWLTVV.